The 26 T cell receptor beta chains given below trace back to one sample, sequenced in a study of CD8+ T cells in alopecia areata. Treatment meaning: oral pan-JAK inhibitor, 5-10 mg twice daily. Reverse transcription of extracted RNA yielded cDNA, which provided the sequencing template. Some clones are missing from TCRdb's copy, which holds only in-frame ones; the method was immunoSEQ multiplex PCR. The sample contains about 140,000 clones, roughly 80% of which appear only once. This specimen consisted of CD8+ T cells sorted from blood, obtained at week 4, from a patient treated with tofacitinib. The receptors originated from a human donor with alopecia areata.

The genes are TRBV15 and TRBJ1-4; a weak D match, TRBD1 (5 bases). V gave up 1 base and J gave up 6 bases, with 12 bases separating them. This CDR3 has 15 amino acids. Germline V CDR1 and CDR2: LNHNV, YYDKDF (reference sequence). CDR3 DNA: TGTGCCACCAGCAGAGTGGGGGTTAGAGATGAAAAACTGTTTTTT. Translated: CATSRVGVRDEKLFF.

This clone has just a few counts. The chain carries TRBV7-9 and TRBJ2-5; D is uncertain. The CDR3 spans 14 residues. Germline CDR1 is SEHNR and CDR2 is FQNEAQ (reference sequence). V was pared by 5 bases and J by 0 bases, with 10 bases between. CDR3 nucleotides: TGTGCCAGCAGCACACAACCGTACCAAGAGACCCAGTACTTC. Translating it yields CASSTQPYQETQYF.

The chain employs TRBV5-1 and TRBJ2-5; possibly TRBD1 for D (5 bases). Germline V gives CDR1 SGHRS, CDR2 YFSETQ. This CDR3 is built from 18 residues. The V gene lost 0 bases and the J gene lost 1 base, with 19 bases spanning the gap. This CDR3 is CASSLEVYAVTAQETQYF. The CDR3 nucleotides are TGCGCCAGCAGCTTGGAGGTGTATGCGGTGACAGCCCAAGAGACCCAGTACTTC.

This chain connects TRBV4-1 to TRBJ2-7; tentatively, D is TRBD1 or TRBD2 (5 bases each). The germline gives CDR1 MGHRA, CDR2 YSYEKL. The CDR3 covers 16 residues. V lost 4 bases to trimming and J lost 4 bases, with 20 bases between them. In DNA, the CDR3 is TGCGCCAGCAGCCGTGCCCCCGGGGCAAGTCGATACGAGCAGTACTTC. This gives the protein CASSRAPGASRYEQYF.

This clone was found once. CDR3 DNA: TGTGCCAGCAGCTTGGGAGCGGGGGTCTACGAGCAGTACTTC. This gives the protein CASSLGAGVYEQYF. V gene TRBV5-6 combines with J gene TRBJ2-7; TRBD2 matches at 8 bases. The junction had 2 bases not matched to a gene; V was cut back by 0 bases and J by 3 bases. The CDR3 sequence is 14 residues long. CDR1 and CDR2 from the germline V gene are SGHDT and YYEEEE. Combining the CDR3 with reference TRBV5-6 and TRBJ2-7 gives the whole variable domain DAGVTQSPTHLIKTRGQQVTLRCSPKSGHDTVSWYQQALGQGPQFIFQYYEEEERQRGNFPDRFSGHQFPNYSSELNVNALLLGDSALYLCASSLGAGVYEQYFGPGTRLTVT.

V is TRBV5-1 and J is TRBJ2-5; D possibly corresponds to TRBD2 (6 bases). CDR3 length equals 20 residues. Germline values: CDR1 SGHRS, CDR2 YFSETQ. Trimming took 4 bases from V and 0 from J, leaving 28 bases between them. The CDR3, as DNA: TGCGCCAGCAGCCTGGGAAGCGTTGGACTACCGTTAAGGTACCAAGAGACCCAGTACTTC. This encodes CASSLGSVGLPLRYQETQYF.

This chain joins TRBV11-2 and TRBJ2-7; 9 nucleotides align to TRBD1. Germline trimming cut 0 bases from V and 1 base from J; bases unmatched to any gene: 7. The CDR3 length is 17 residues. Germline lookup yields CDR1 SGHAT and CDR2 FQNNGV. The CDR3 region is CASSLDVWGQGSYEQYF. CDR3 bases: TGTGCCAGCAGCTTAGACGTTTGGGGACAGGGATCCTACGAGCAGTACTTC.

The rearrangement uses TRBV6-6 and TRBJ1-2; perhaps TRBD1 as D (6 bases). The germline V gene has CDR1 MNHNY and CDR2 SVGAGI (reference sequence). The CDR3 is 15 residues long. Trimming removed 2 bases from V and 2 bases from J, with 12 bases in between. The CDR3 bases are TGTGCCAGCAGTTACCCAGGGAGGGGGAACTATGGCTACACCTTC. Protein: CASSYPGRGNYGYTF.

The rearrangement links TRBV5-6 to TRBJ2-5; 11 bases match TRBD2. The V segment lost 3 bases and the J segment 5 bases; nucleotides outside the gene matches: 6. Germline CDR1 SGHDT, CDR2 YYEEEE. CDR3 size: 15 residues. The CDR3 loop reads CASSWGLAARETQYF. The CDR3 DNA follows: TGTGCCAGCAGCTGGGGACTAGCGGCAAGGGAGACCCAGTACTTC.

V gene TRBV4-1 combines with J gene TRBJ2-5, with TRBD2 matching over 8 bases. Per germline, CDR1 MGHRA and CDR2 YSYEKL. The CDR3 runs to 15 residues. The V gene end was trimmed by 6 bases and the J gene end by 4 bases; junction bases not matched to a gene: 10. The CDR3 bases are TGCGCCAGCAGTCCGGGACTAGGGGTTTCAGAGACCCAGTACTTC. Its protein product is CASSPGLGVSETQYF.

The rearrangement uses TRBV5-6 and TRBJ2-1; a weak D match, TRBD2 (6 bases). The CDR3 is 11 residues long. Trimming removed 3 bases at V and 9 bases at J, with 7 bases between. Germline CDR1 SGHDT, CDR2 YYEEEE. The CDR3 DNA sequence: TGTGCCAGCAGCTGGGGAGGTGAGCAGTTCTTC. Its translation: CASSWGGEQFF.

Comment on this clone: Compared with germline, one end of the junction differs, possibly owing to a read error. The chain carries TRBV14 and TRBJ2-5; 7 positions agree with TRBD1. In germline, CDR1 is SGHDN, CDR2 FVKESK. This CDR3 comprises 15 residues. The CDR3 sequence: CASGQGESRRETQYF. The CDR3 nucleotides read TGTGCCAGCGGCCAGGGGGAGAGTAGGAGAGAGACCCAGTACTTC.

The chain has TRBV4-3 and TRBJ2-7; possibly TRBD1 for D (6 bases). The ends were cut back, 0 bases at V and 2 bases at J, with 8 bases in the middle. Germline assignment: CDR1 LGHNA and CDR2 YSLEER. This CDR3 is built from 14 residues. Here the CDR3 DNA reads TGCGCCAGCAGCCAAGAACCAGGGGCCTACGAGCAGTACTTC. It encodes CASSQEPGAYEQYF.

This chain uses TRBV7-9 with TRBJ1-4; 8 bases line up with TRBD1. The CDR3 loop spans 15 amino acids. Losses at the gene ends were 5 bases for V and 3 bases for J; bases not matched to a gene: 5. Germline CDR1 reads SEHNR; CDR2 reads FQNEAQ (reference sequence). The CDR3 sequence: CASSQRTGSNEKLFF. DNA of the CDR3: TGTGCCAGCAGCCAGAGGACAGGGTCTAATGAAAAACTGTTTTTT.

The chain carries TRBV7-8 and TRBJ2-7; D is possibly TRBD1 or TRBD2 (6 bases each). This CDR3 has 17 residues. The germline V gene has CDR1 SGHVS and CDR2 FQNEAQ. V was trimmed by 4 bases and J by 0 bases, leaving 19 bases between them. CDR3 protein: CASSSAGSWGASYEQYF. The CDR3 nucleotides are TGTGCCAGCAGCTCTGCGGGGAGTTGGGGGGCCTCCTACGAGCAGTACTTC.

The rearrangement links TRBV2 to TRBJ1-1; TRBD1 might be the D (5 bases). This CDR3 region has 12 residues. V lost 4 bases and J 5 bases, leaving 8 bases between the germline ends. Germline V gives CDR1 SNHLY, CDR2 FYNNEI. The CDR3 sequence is CASSAGRTEAFF. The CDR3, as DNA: TGTGCCAGCAGTGCAGGGCGGACTGAAGCTTTCTTT.

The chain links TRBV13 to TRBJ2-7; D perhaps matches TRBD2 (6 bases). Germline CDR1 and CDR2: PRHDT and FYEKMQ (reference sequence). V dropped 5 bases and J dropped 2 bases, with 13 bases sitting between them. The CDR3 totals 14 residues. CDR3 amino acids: CASSKAGRPYEQYF. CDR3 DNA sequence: TGTGCCAGCAGCAAGGCGGGGAGGCCCTACGAGCAGTACTTC.

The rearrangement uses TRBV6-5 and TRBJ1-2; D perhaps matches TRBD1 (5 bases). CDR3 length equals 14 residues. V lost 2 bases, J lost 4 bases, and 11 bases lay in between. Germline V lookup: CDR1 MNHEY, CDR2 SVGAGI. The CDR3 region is CASSYAGPSYGYTF. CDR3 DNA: TGTGCCAGCAGTTACGCAGGGCCCTCCTATGGCTACACCTTC.

CDR3 amino acids: CASSYELSSYNEQFF. The DNA for the CDR3 is TGTGCCAGCAGCTACGAACTGAGCTCCTACAATGAGCAGTTCTTC. V and J are TRBV11-2 and TRBJ2-1; no clear D gene. There are 15 residues in the CDR3. Trimming removed 4 bases from V and 0 bases from J, with 10 bases in between. Germline loops: CDR1 SGHAT, CDR2 FQNNGV.

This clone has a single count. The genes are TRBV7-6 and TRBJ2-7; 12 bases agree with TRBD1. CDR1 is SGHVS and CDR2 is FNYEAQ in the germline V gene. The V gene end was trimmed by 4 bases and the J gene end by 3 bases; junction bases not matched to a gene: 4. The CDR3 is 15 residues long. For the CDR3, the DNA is TGTGCCAGCAGCTCCGGGACAGGGGGCTACTACGAGCAGTACTTC. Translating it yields CASSSGTGGYYEQYF.

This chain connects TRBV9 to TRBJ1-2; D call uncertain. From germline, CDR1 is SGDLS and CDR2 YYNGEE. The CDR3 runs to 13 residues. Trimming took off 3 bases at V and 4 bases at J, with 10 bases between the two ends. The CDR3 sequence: CASSDVGGYGYTF. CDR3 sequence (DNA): TGTGCCAGCAGCGACGTGGGTGGCTATGGCTACACCTTC.

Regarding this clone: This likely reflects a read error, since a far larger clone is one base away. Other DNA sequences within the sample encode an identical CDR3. CDR3 amino acids: CASSQDRTGQYGYTF. In DNA, the CDR3 is TGTGCCAGCAGCCAAGATAGGACAGGGCAATATGGCTACACCTTC. This chain links TRBV13 with TRBJ1-2, with TRBD1 matching 8 bases. The CDR3 covers 15 residues. The germline V gene has CDR1 PRHDT and CDR2 FYEKMQ (reference sequence). The J segment lost 5 bases and the V segment lost 5 bases, leaving 10 bases of the junction unmatched.

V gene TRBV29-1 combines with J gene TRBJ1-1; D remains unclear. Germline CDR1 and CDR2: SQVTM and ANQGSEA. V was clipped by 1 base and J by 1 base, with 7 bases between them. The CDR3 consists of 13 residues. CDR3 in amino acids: CSVEGEENTEAFF. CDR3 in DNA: TGCAGCGTTGAAGGAGAGGAGAACACTGAAGCTTTCTTT.

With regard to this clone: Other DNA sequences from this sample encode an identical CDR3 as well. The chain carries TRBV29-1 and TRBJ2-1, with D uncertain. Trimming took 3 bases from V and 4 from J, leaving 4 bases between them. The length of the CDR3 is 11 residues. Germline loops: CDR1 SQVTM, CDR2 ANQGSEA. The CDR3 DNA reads TGCAGCGTTGATCCATACAATGAGCAGTTCTTC. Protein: CSVDPYNEQFF.

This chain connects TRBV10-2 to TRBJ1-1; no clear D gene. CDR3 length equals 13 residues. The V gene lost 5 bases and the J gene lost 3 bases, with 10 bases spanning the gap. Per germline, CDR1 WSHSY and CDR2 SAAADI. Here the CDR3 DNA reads TGCGCCAGCAGTTTGAGTTGGTACACTGAAGCTTTCTTT. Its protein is CASSLSWYTEAFF.

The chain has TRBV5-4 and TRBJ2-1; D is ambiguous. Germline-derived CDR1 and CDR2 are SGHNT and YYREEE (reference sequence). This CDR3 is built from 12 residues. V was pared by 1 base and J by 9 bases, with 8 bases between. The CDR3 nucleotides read TGTGCCAGCAGCTTGCGTCGGAGTGAGCAGTTCTTC. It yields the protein CASSLRRSEQFF.